One and the same sample provided the 20 T cell receptor beta chains below, sequenced in a study of CD8+ T cells in alopecia areata. Reverse transcription of extracted RNA yielded cDNA, which provided the sequencing template. Only in-frame clones appear in the TCRdb table, and some are missing; sequencing was by immunoSEQ multiplex PCR. This table holds some 180,000 clones, approximately 50% found once. Treatment given: oral pan-JAK inhibitor, 5-10 mg twice daily. Material: CD8+ T cells sorted from blood, obtained at week 52, from a patient treated with tofacitinib. These receptors were obtained from a human donor with alopecia areata.

The chain has TRBV18 and TRBJ1-1; D ambiguous. Looked up from germline, CDR1 is KGHSH and CDR2 is LQKENI. V lost 3 bases and J lost 2, with 4 bases in between. This CDR3 region has 12 residues. CDR3 nucleotide sequence: TGTGCCAGCTCACCGGATAACACTGAAGCTTTCTTT. It translates to CASSPDNTEAFF.

This sequence joins TRBV7-9 and TRBJ1-1; possible D gene TRBD1, 5 bases. The length of the CDR3 is 14 residues. The V end was cut by 7 bases, the J end by 1 base, with 13 bases between. From germline, CDR1 is SEHNR and CDR2 FQNEAQ (reference sequence). DNA for the CDR3: TGTGCCAGCATTCCGACAGCTCAGAACACTGAAGCTTTCTTT. Protein: CASIPTAQNTEAFF.

The genes are TRBV29-1 and TRBJ1-2; TRBD1 might be the D (5 bases). Between the trimmed V and J ends, which lost 0 bases and 3 bases, there was a span of 14 bases. The CDR3 is 15 amino acids. CDR1 and CDR2 from the germline V gene are SQVTM and ANQGSEA. CDR3 protein: CSVEDLGRVDYGYTF. DNA for the CDR3: TGCAGCGTTGAAGATCTAGGCAGGGTTGACTATGGCTACACCTTC.

V gene TRBV4-2 combines with J gene TRBJ2-1, with 11 bases lining up with TRBD2. Trimming removed 4 bases from V and 8 bases from J; junction bases left unmatched: 7. Looked up from germline, CDR1 is LGHNA and CDR2 is YNFKEQ. The CDR3 length is 15 residues. The CDR3 nucleotides read TGTGCCAGCAGCCTCCGGTTAGCGGGGGGGCATGAGCAGTTCTTC. This encodes CASSLRLAGGHEQFF.

The sample holds a few counts of this clone. The J gene is TRBJ2-7, the V gene TRBV5-1; D is unclear. This CDR3 is 14 amino acids long. V gave up 0 bases and J gave up 1 base, with 8 bases separating them. Germline CDR1 is SGHRS and CDR2 is YFSETQ. CDR3 loop: CASSLADSSYEQYF. The CDR3 DNA reads TGCGCCAGCAGCTTGGCAGACTCATCCTACGAGCAGTACTTC.

This clone was counted only a few times. The V and J genes are TRBV10-3 and TRBJ2-2, with 8 bases identical to TRBD2. V shed 6 bases and J 0 bases; nucleotides not matched to a gene: 6. There are 16 residues in the CDR3. The germline V gene has CDR1 ENHRY and CDR2 SYGVKD. CDR3 DNA sequence: TGTGCCATCAGACCAGGACTAGCTGCGAACACCGGGGAGCTGTTTTTT. This translates into CAIRPGLAANTGELFF.

This clone has more than one count but fewer than ten. The chain carries TRBV7-9 and TRBJ1-3; a weak D match, TRBD1 (5 bases). V lost 4 bases to trimming and J lost 7 bases, with 20 bases between them. This CDR3 is built from 16 residues. From germline, CDR1 is SEHNR and CDR2 FQNEAQ (reference sequence). CDR3 coding DNA: TGTGCCAGCAGCTCCAAGACACCGGGACCGGAGAACACCATATATTTT. Translation: CASSSKTPGPENTIYF. Combining the CDR3 with reference TRBV7-9 and TRBJ1-3 gives the whole variable domain DTGVSQNPRHKITKRGQNVTFRCDPISEHNRLYWYRQTLGQGPEFLTYFQNEAQLEKSRLLSDRFSAERPKGSFSTLEIQRTEQGDSAMYLCASSSKTPGPENTIYFGEGSWLTVV.

This clone has only a few counts. This chain connects TRBV6-5 to TRBJ2-5, with 7 bases identical to TRBD1. Per germline, CDR1 MNHEY and CDR2 SVGAGI. With 6 bases clipped from V and 3 bases from J, the junction kept 4 bases outside the gene matches. The CDR3 has 13 residues. CDR3 residues: CASSAGTEETQYF. CDR3 nucleotides: TGTGCCAGCAGCGCCGGGACAGAAGAGACCCAGTACTTC.

This CDR3 is CASSEARNRQETQYF. The CDR3 DNA reads TGTGCCAGCAGTGAAGCGCGTAACAGGCAAGAGACCCAGTACTTC. The chain recombines TRBV2 with TRBJ2-5, with D maybe TRBD1 (5 bases). Germline CDR1 and CDR2: SNHLY and FYNNEI. Trimming took off 0 bases at V and 2 bases at J, with 10 bases between the two ends. The CDR3 length is 15 residues.

J is TRBJ1-2 and V is TRBV7-9; D uncertain. Germline CDR1 SEHNR, CDR2 FQNEAQ (reference sequence). Trimming took 3 bases from V and 6 from J, leaving 14 bases between them. This CDR3 is 14 amino acids long. This CDR3 reads CASSFGLGTDGYTF. CDR3 sequence (DNA): TGTGCCAGCAGCTTTGGGTTAGGTACGGATGGCTACACCTTC.

This clone was observed a few times. This sequence joins TRBV7-9 and TRBJ2-3, with 8 bases lining up with TRBD1. The junction had 5 bases not matched to a gene; V was cut back by 5 bases and J by 4 bases. Germline loops: CDR1 SEHNR, CDR2 FQNEAQ (reference sequence). CDR3 size: 14 residues. CDR3 loop: CASSPGGSADTQYF. DNA of the CDR3: TGTGCCAGCAGCCCAGGGGGCTCGGCAGATACGCAGTATTTT.

The chain combines TRBV29-1 with TRBJ1-3; TRBD1 matches at 7 bases. Losses at the gene ends were 2 bases for V and 0 bases for J; bases not matched to a gene: 10. Germline V gives CDR1 SQVTM, CDR2 ANQGSEA. The CDR3 runs 17 residues. CDR3 loop: CSVEIFPGQNSGNTIYF. The DNA for the CDR3 is TGCAGCGTTGAAATATTCCCGGGACAGAACTCTGGAAACACCATATATTTT.

The chain carries TRBV15 and TRBJ2-4; TRBD1 aligns across 10 bases. Germline CDR1 and CDR2: LNHNV and YYDKDF (reference sequence). The trim removed 1 base at V and 7 bases at J, leaving 10 bases unmatched. This CDR3 spans 17 amino acids. This CDR3 is CATSRGETGTGDNIQYF. In nucleotides, the CDR3 is TGTGCCACCAGCAGAGGCGAAACCGGGACAGGGGATAACATTCAGTACTTC.

V usage is TRBV7-9 and J usage is TRBJ1-5; tentatively, D is TRBD1 (5 bases). The CDR3 sequence is 14 residues long. V lost 3 bases and J lost 4, with 10 bases in between. CDR1 and CDR2 (germline): SEHNR, FQNEAQ (reference sequence). CDR3 DNA: TGTGCCAGCAGCTTCGATTGGGGGAATCAGCCCCAGCATTTT. Its protein is CASSFDWGNQPQHF.

V is TRBV5-6 and J is TRBJ2-7, with D perhaps matching TRBD2 (6 bases). The CDR3 is made up of 16 amino acids. V was pared by 2 bases and J by 3 bases, with 18 bases between. Looked up from germline, CDR1 is SGHDT and CDR2 is YYEEEE. The CDR3 reads CASSFTGTRRVYEQYF. The CDR3 DNA sequence: TGTGCCAGCAGCTTCACCGGGACCAGGAGGGTCTACGAGCAGTACTTC. Drawing the rest from reference TRBV5-6 and TRBJ2-7, the complete variable domain is DAGVTQSPTHLIKTRGQQVTLRCSPKSGHDTVSWYQQALGQGPQFIFQYYEEEERQRGNFPDRFSGHQFPNYSSELNVNALLLGDSALYLCASSFTGTRRVYEQYFGPGTRLTVT.

This clone has a single count. The chain carries TRBV7-2 and TRBJ2-5; D unclear. Germline CDR1 SGHTA, CDR2 FQGNSA. There are 15 residues in the CDR3. The V and J ends lost 0 bases and 0 bases respectively, with 8 bases between them. The CDR3 reads CASSLAAQHQETQYF. For the CDR3, the DNA is TGTGCCAGCAGCTTAGCGGCCCAGCACCAAGAGACCCAGTACTTC.

The chain is built from TRBV6-5 and TRBJ2-5; TRBD2 matches at 9 bases. V gave up 5 bases and J gave up 3 bases; unmatched junction bases: 1. CDR3 length equals 13 residues. Germline V lookup: CDR1 MNHEY, CDR2 SVGAGI. The CDR3 is CASSRLAEETQYF. The CDR3 coding sequence is TGTGCCAGCAGTAGACTAGCGGAAGAGACCCAGTACTTC.

V and J are TRBV5-4 and TRBJ1-2; no definite D call. Germline V gene lookup returns CDR1 SGHNT and CDR2 YYREEE (reference sequence). This CDR3 region has 14 residues. V was cut by 4 bases and J by 7 bases, with 17 bases left in between. In DNA form, the CDR3 reads TGTGCCAGCAGCCCGAGAATTAGGGTTCGTGGCTACACCTTC. Translation: CASSPRIRVRGYTF.

As to this clone: A read error is likely, as this CDR3 ends without the conserved phenylalanine or tryptophan. The rearrangement links TRBV7-9 to TRBJ1-1; a possible D gene is TRBD1 (6 bases). V lost 6 bases, J lost 8 bases, and 19 bases lay in between. Germline V gene sequence: CDR1 SEHNR, CDR2 FQNEAQ (reference sequence). This CDR3 region has 14 residues. CDR3 in DNA: TGTGCCAGCAGGCGACAGGATGGGGATGGGGAAGCTTTCCTT. Translating it yields CASRRQDGDGEAFL.

This chain joins TRBV30 and TRBJ2-7, with D possibly being TRBD1 (5 bases). There are 12 residues in the CDR3. V was trimmed by 2 bases and J by 3 bases, leaving 8 bases between them. Germline loops: CDR1 GTSNPN, CDR2 SVGIG (reference sequence). CDR3 DNA sequence: TGTGCCTGGAGTATAGGGGACTACGAGCAGTACTTC. It yields the protein CAWSIGDYEQYF.